A single sample is the source of the 26 T cell receptor beta chains below, sequenced in a study of blood T cells in healthy people across ages. Together with a sample-barcoded 5' primer, a J-beta primer mix was included in a second PCR lasting 7 to 11 cycles. TCRdb reprocessed the 5' RACE reads with MiXCR, giving one entry per CDR3 protein. There are over 600,000 distinct CDR3 sequences in the sample; 35% to 50% occur only once, and 15% to 20% lies in the top ten. Sequencing input: blood. The origin of the receptors is a man older than 75 in good health.

This clonotype appeared a single time. V and J are TRBV4-2 and TRBJ2-6; 7 bases line up with TRBD1. The V gene's germline CDR1 is LGHNA and CDR2 YNFKEQ. CDR3 length equals 17 residues. V gave up 5 bases and J gave up 1 base; unmatched junction bases: 8. This chain's CDR3 is CASSSGQIGSGANVLTF. CDR3 DNA sequence: TGTGCCAGCAGCTCGGGACAGATAGGATCTGGGGCCAACGTCCTGACTTTC.

This chain links TRBV6-1 with TRBJ1-2, with TRBD1 identical over 9 bases. This CDR3 is built from 16 residues. V trimming: 5 bases; J trimming: 6 bases; junction bases outside the gene matches: 13. Germline V CDR1 and CDR2: MNHNS, SASEGT. CDR3 sequence (DNA): TGTGCCAGCAGTCGAAGACAGGGGGAGAGGTTTCATGGCTACACCTTC. Residues: CASSRRQGERFHGYTF.

The chain recombines TRBV7-2 with TRBJ2-7, with D maybe TRBD2 (5 bases). Germline lookup yields CDR1 SGHTA and CDR2 FQGNSA. The CDR3 sequence is 16 residues long. Trimming took 0 bases from V and 4 from J, leaving 16 bases between them. The CDR3 region is CASSLASSLALYEQYF. For the CDR3, the DNA is TGTGCCAGCAGCTTAGCGTCAAGCCTAGCTCTATACGAGCAGTACTTC. The entire variable domain, with the rest obtained from reference TRBV7-2 and TRBJ2-7, is as follows: GAGVSQSPSNKVTEKGKDVELRCDPISGHTALYWYRQSLGQGLEFLIYFQGNSAPDKSGLPSDRFSAERTGGSVSTLTIQRTQQEDSAVYLCASSLASSLALYEQYFGPGTRLTVT.

This clonotype has only a few counts. The rearrangement uses TRBV29-1 and TRBJ2-1; 12 positions match TRBD2. The V segment lost 7 bases and the J segment 5 bases; nucleotides outside the gene matches: 3. From germline, CDR1 is SQVTM and CDR2 ANQGSEA. The CDR3 covers 13 residues. The CDR3 nucleotides read TGCAGCGCCGGACTAGCGGGGAACAATGAGCAGTTCTTC. This gives the protein CSAGLAGNNEQFF.

This chain joins TRBV11-2 and TRBJ2-5; tentatively, D is TRBD2 (6 bases). V dropped 5 bases and J dropped 4 bases, with 17 bases sitting between them. Looked up from germline, CDR1 is SGHAT and CDR2 is FQNNGV. This CDR3 contains 15 residues. The CDR3 sequence is CASSPAQGLRETQYF. The CDR3, as DNA: TGTGCCAGCAGCCCAGCCCAGGGACTTCGAGAGACCCAGTACTTC.

This chain links TRBV6-2 or TRBV6-3 with TRBJ2-4; TRBD1 might be the D (5 bases). The CDR3 has 15 amino acids. From germline, CDR1 is MNHEY and CDR2 SVGEGT. Trimming removed 4 bases from V and 3 bases from J, with 13 bases in between. The CDR3 DNA reads TGTGCCAGCAGTTCGTACATGGGGCTCAAAAACATTCAGTACTTC. Protein: CASSSYMGLKNIQYF.

This clonotype came up a few times. This chain connects TRBV6-6 to TRBJ1-2, with a weak D call TRBD1 (5 bases). The CDR3 runs 15 residues. Trimming stripped 8 bases from V and 2 bases from J, with 18 bases between. Per germline, CDR1 MNHNY and CDR2 SVGAGI (reference sequence). CDR3 sequence (DNA): TGTGCCAGCGGCCACCGGGACGGAATAAACTATGGCTACACCTTC. The encoded protein is CASGHRDGINYGYTF.

This clonotype has ten or more counts. J is TRBJ2-3 and V is TRBV6-5; 9 nucleotides match TRBD2. CDR3 length equals 16 residues. CDR1 and CDR2 from the germline V gene are MNHEY and SVGAGI. The V gene end was trimmed by 4 bases and the J gene end by 10 bases; junction bases not matched to a gene: 15. The CDR3 DNA sequence: TGTGCCAGCAGTTCCCTCGAGGGCGGGAGGGCCCAGGCGCAGTATTTT. Protein: CASSSLEGGRAQAQYF.

The chain couples TRBV28 to TRBJ2-7; tentatively, D is TRBD1 (6 bases). This CDR3 spans 14 amino acids. V was shortened by 5 bases and J by 2 bases, with 13 bases between the two germline ends. Germline values: CDR1 MDHEN, CDR2 SYDVKM. The CDR3 DNA reads as TGTGCCAGCAGTCGGACAGTCCCTCCCTACGAGCAGTACTTC. The encoded protein is CASSRTVPPYEQYF.

The V and J genes are TRBV9 and TRBJ2-3; D tentatively reads TRBD1 or TRBD2 (5 bases each). From germline, CDR1 is SGDLS and CDR2 YYNGEE. CDR3 length: 14 amino acids. V dropped 0 bases and J dropped 5 bases, with 10 bases sitting between them. CDR3: CASSVGGFGDTQYF. DNA of the CDR3: TGTGCCAGCAGCGTAGGGGGGTTTGGAGATACGCAGTATTTT.

The chain recombines TRBV6-5 with TRBJ2-5; unclear D gene. Trimming removed 2 bases from V and 5 bases from J, with 18 bases in between. The CDR3 runs to 16 residues. Germline lookup yields CDR1 MNHEY and CDR2 SVGAGI. The CDR3: CASSYATVPVMETQYF. The CDR3 DNA reads as TGTGCCAGCAGTTACGCGACTGTCCCTGTGATGGAGACCCAGTACTTC.

V is TRBV9 and J is TRBJ2-5, with D perhaps matching TRBD2 (6 bases). The germline CDR1 and CDR2 sequences are SGDLS and YYNGEE. This CDR3 spans 15 amino acids. V was shortened by 4 bases and J by 5 bases, with 18 bases between the two germline ends. The CDR3 DNA follows: TGTGCCAGCAGCCCACGACTAGACCGTCGGGAGACCCAGTACTTC. Residues: CASSPRLDRRETQYF.

This rearrangement joins TRBV29-1 to TRBJ2-7; 14 bases line up with TRBD2. Germline assignment: CDR1 SQVTM and CDR2 ANQGSEA. The CDR3 is made up of 14 amino acids. After removal of 4 bases from V and 6 bases from J, the junction contained 5 bases not matched to a gene. The CDR3 DNA follows: TGCAGCGTTGCGACTAGCGGGAGGGCTGCCGAGCAGTACTTC. Translated, it gives CSVATSGRAAEQYF.

This clonotype was detected ten times or more. The rearrangement uses TRBV27 and TRBJ2-7; possible D gene TRBD1, 6 bases. The V gene's germline CDR1 is MNHEY and CDR2 SMNVEV (reference sequence). With 3 bases removed from V and 5 bases from J, the gap between germline ends came to 14 bases. CDR3 size: 14 residues. The CDR3 spells CASSLNQGSHEQYF. For the CDR3, the DNA is TGTGCCAGCAGTTTGAACCAGGGGAGCCACGAGCAGTACTTC.

This rearrangement joins TRBV5-1 to TRBJ2-1; 13 nucleotides align to TRBD2. Germline values: CDR1 SGHRS, CDR2 YFSETQ. This CDR3 contains 15 residues. Unmatched junction bases numbered 5, after V lost 3 bases and J lost 8 bases. The CDR3 bases are TGCGCCAGCAGCTGGGGACTAGCGGGAAGCGATGAGCAGTTCTTC. Its translation: CASSWGLAGSDEQFF. Full variable domain (remainder filled in from reference TRBV5-1 and TRBJ2-1): KAGVTQTPRYLIKTRGQQVTLSCSPISGHRSVSWYQQTPGQGLQFLFEYFSETQRNKGNFPGRFSGRQFSNSRSEMNVSTLELGDSALYLCASSWGLAGSDEQFFGPGTRLTVL.

As for this clonotype: One base away lies a much larger clone, so this may be a sequencing read error. The chain carries TRBV5-1 and TRBJ2-1; D perhaps matches TRBD2 (6 bases). Germline V lookup: CDR1 SGHRS, CDR2 YFSETQ. V was pared by 7 bases and J by 10 bases, with 15 bases between. The CDR3 is 12 amino acids. The CDR3 DNA sequence: TGCGCCAGCGGCCTGACTAGAAAAGAGCAGTTCTTC. It codes for CASGLTRKEQFF. The whole variable domain, remainder taken from reference TRBV5-1 and TRBJ2-1, is KAGVTQTPRYLIKTRGQQVTLSCSPISGHRSVSWYQQTPGQGLQFLFEYFSETQRNKGNFPGRFSGRQFSNSRSEMNVSTLELGDSALYLCASGLTRKEQFFGPGTRLTVL.

This clonotype showed up just a few times. The chain employs TRBV12-3 or TRBV12-4 and TRBJ1-1; no reliable D call. The CDR3 runs 12 residues. Trimming pared 6 bases from V and 7 bases from J, leaving 12 bases between. The CDR3 sequence: CASRRWIYEAFF. In DNA form, the CDR3 reads TGTGCCAGCAGAAGGTGGATCTATGAAGCTTTCTTT.

CDR3 DNA: TGTGCCAGCAGCCCCCTAGATACTCCCACGAATGAGCAGTTCTTC. Its protein is CASSPLDTPTNEQFF. The chain combines TRBV11-3 with TRBJ2-1, with D uncertain. V was pared by 5 bases and J by 7 bases, with 18 bases between. The CDR3 runs 15 residues. Germline V gene lookup returns CDR1 SGHNT and CDR2 YENEEA.

The chain joins TRBV28 to TRBJ2-5; maybe TRBD1 (5 bases). CDR1 and CDR2 (germline): MDHEN, SYDVKM. Trimming left V 3 bases short and J 3 bases short, with 11 bases between. CDR3 size: 14 residues. The CDR3 DNA sequence: TGTGCCAGCAGTTTTGGCAGGGTCGAAGAGACCCAGTACTTC. Amino acids: CASSFGRVEETQYF.

The V gene is TRBV27, the J gene TRBJ2-5; 14 bases align to TRBD2. Germline-derived CDR1 and CDR2 are MNHEY and SMNVEV (reference sequence). The CDR3 consists of 17 residues. After removal of 4 bases from V and 4 bases from J, the junction contained 8 bases not matched to a gene. The CDR3 sequence: CASSSPGTSGSRETQYF. In nucleotides, the CDR3 is TGTGCCAGCAGTTCTCCCGGGACTAGCGGGAGTCGAGAGACCCAGTACTTC.

This clonotype was observed a few times. V is TRBV2 and J is TRBJ1-5, with D possibly matching TRBD1 (6 bases). Trimming left V 8 bases short and J 3 bases short, with 11 bases between. This CDR3 has 13 residues. Germline CDR1 is SNHLY and CDR2 is FYNNEI. The CDR3 here is CASGLGANQPQHF. The CDR3, as DNA: TGTGCCAGCGGGTTGGGGGCCAATCAGCCCCAGCATTTT.

J is TRBJ2-7 and V is TRBV15; D is uncertain. This CDR3 comprises 15 residues. V was pared by 1 base and J by 0 bases, with 10 bases between. Germline loops: CDR1 LNHNV, CDR2 YYDKDF (reference sequence). The CDR3, as DNA: TGTGCCACCAGCAGAGGGGGTATCAGCTCCTACGAGCAGTACTTC. This encodes CATSRGGISSYEQYF.

This clonotype has just a few counts. The CDR3 protein is CASSGGQGAINEQFF. CDR3 sequence (DNA): TGTGCCAGCAGCGGCGGACAGGGGGCTATCAATGAGCAGTTCTTC. The chain couples TRBV9 to TRBJ2-1; the match to TRBD1 covers 11 bases. V lost 3 bases to trimming and J lost 6 bases; unmatched junction nucleotides: 5. Germline lookup yields CDR1 SGDLS and CDR2 YYNGEE. The CDR3 is made up of 15 amino acids.

The chain uses TRBV20-1 and TRBJ2-7, with TRBD2 matching over 8 bases. The CDR3 is made up of 14 amino acids. Losses at the gene ends were 1 base for V and 0 bases for J; bases not matched to a gene: 2. CDR1 and CDR2 from the germline V gene are DFQATT and SNEGSKA (reference sequence). CDR3 DNA: TGCAGTGCTAGAGTCCGGGGGGGCTCCTACGAGCAGTACTTC. This gives the protein CSARVRGGSYEQYF.

V and J are TRBV27 and TRBJ2-1; 10 bases are a match to TRBD1. J lost 8 bases, V lost 5 bases, and 3 bases had no gene match. The CDR3 has 13 amino acids. CDR1 and CDR2 (germline): MNHEY, SMNVEV (reference sequence). CDR3 sequence (DNA): TGTGCCAGCAGTAGGGACAGGGGTCATGAGCAGTTCTTC. This gives the protein CASSRDRGHEQFF.

This clonotype was detected many times. The chain joins TRBV7-2 to TRBJ2-7, with D possibly TRBD2 on 5 matching bases. Germline CDR1 SGHTA, CDR2 FQGNSA. The CDR3 is 14 residues long. The ends were cut back, 5 bases at V and 7 bases at J, with 18 bases in the middle. CDR3 in amino acids: CASSRTNEGWEQYF. In DNA form, the CDR3 reads TGTGCCAGCAGCCGAACCAACGAGGGCTGGGAGCAGTACTTC.